This TCR beta chain was observed in a study of cytomegalovirus exposure and HLA in healthy donors. CDR1 is SNHLY and CDR2 is FYNNEI in the germline V gene. Trimming took 4 bases from V and 4 from J, leaving 16 bases between them. The CDR3 is 16 residues long. The study ran its PCR with 60 Vbeta and 13 Jbeta primers. Profiling relied on immunoSEQ multiplex PCR, and the TCRdb table lists in-frame clones only, not all of them. The sample lists 110,000 to 150,000 clones, less than 10% occurring once. Whole-study results and caveats: Prior analysis indicated that the majority of TCR beta V segments exhibited productivity approximately 87% or approximately 30% of the time. Generally TCR sequences proved uncommon, though certain public TCRs appeared in numerous donors.

Among the donors, all were healthy bone marrow donors. In its sample, this clone was seen a few times. Its matching antigen is unknown. This receptor was obtained from a man between 50 and 59 years old in good health and CMV-seronegative. Material for sequencing was PBMCs. The genes are TRBV2 and TRBJ2-2; D might be TRBD2 (5 bases). This CDR3 reads CASSGSSGDGTGELFF. The CDR3 nucleotides read TGTGCCAGCAGTGGCTCTTCCGGGGATGGCACCGGGGAGCTGTTTTTT.